What follows are 31 T cell receptor beta chains derived from one specimen sequenced in a study of T-cell reconstitution after alpha-beta-depleted transplantation in children. Unique molecular identifiers were built into the TCRbeta library. TCRdb used MiXCR to reprocess the PCR reads, holding one entry per CDR3 protein. The repertoire has over 150,000 distinct CDR3 sequences, about 6.6% of them found once; the top ten carry 5% to 6.5%. Sample: PBMCs, taken before TCRalphabeta/CD19-depleted stem cell transplant. The origin of the receptors is a boy between 2 and 10 years old with acute lymphoblastic leukemia, due to receive a stem cell transplant.

This chain uses TRBV7-2 with TRBJ2-6; 9 bases match TRBD1. This CDR3 has 16 residues. CDR1 is SGHTA and CDR2 is FQGNSA in the germline V gene. V was clipped by 5 bases and J by 0 bases; unmatched bases: 2. In DNA, the CDR3 is TGTGCCAGCAGCCGGGACAGGGACTCTGGGGCCAACGTCCTGACTTTC. It is translated as CASSRDRDSGANVLTF.

This clonotype has at least ten counts. The chain uses TRBV4-3 and TRBJ2-7, with D hard to call. The CDR3 totals 13 residues. V was pared by 3 bases and J by 7 bases, with 13 bases between. The germline gives CDR1 LGHNA, CDR2 YSLEER. The CDR3 here is CASSQDASTEQYF. The CDR3 nucleotides read TGCGCCAGCAGCCAGGACGCGTCTACTGAGCAGTACTTC.

This clonotype was counted many times. The genes are TRBV27 and TRBJ1-1; D ambiguous. CDR3 length: 13 residues. Trimming took off 5 bases at V and 4 bases at J, with 11 bases between the two ends. CDR1 MNHEY and CDR2 SMNVEV come from the germline V gene (reference sequence). The CDR3 nucleotides are TGTGCCAGCAGTCCCCAATTCCGCACTGAAGCTTTCTTT. Encoded protein: CASSPQFRTEAFF.

A few counts support this clonotype. This chain links TRBV20-1 with TRBJ2-3; 12 nucleotides align to TRBD2. Germline values: CDR1 DFQATT, CDR2 SNEGSKA (reference sequence). After removal of 5 bases from V and 6 bases from J, the junction contained 9 bases not matched to a gene. This CDR3 contains 15 residues. This chain's CDR3 is CSASTSGGQTDTQYF. The CDR3 coding sequence is TGCAGTGCTTCTACTAGCGGGGGGCAAACCGATACGCAGTATTTT.

Many counts were recorded for this clonotype. V gene TRBV5-1 combines with J gene TRBJ2-1; D remains ambiguous. CDR3 size: 15 residues. Trimming shortened V by 0 bases and J by 0 bases, and 7 bases separated the two germline ends. Looked up from germline, CDR1 is SGHRS and CDR2 is YFSETQ. The CDR3 nucleotides read TGCGCCAGCAGCTTGGTGGGAACCTCCTACAATGAGCAGTTCTTC. This sequence encodes CASSLVGTSYNEQFF. Full variable domain (remainder filled in from reference TRBV5-1 and TRBJ2-1): KAGVTQTPRYLIKTRGQQVTLSCSPISGHRSVSWYQQTPGQGLQFLFEYFSETQRNKGNFPGRFSGRQFSNSRSEMNVSTLELGDSALYLCASSLVGTSYNEQFFGPGTRLTVL.

This clonotype showed up just a few times. The chain joins TRBV7-2 to TRBJ2-5; 7 bases line up with TRBD2. Germline assignment: CDR1 SGHTA and CDR2 FQGNSA. Losses at the gene ends were 5 bases for V and 10 bases for J; bases not matched to a gene: 13. The CDR3 is 14 amino acids. The CDR3 region has the DNA TGTGCCAGCAGCAAAACTAGCGTTGTAACAGACCAGTACTTC. It is translated as CASSKTSVVTDQYF.

In its sample, this clonotype was seen a few times. The rearrangement uses TRBV20-1 and TRBJ2-7; D possibly matches TRBD1 or TRBD2 (6 bases each). The CDR3 has 17 residues. V dropped 3 bases and J dropped 3 bases, with 24 bases sitting between them. Germline CDR1 DFQATT, CDR2 SNEGSKA (reference sequence). CDR3 sequence: CSARRPTRGRRDYEQYF. The CDR3 DNA is TGCAGTGCTAGGAGACCCACCCGGGGGCGGAGGGACTACGAGCAGTACTTC.

This chain connects TRBV20-1 to TRBJ1-5; possible D gene TRBD1, 6 bases. Germline V gene data show CDR1 as DFQATT and CDR2 as SNEGSKA (reference sequence). V gave up 6 bases and J gave up 9 bases, with 18 bases separating them. The CDR3 runs 13 residues. The CDR3 coding sequence is TGCAGTGCCAAGGGGGACGGAGCGAGGCCCCAGCATTTT. It specifies CSAKGDGARPQHF.

In this sample, this clonotype turned up many times. This chain uses TRBV20-1 with TRBJ2-5; TRBD1 matches at 10 bases. The CDR3 consists of 14 residues. Germline V gene sequence: CDR1 DFQATT, CDR2 SNEGSKA (reference sequence). The V segment lost 6 bases and the J segment 3 bases; nucleotides outside the gene matches: 7. In nucleotides, the CDR3 is TGCAGTGCCGAGGACAGGGGGAGTAAAGAGACCCAGTACTTC. Translation gives CSAEDRGSKETQYF.

Ten or more counts support this clonotype. V gene TRBV20-1 combines with J gene TRBJ2-1; no clear D gene. Germline values: CDR1 DFQATT, CDR2 SNEGSKA (reference sequence). V lost 3 bases and J 5 bases, leaving 2 bases between the germline ends. This CDR3 spans 10 amino acids. For the CDR3, the DNA is TGCAGTGCTAGTGACAATGAGCAGTTCTTC. Its translation is CSASDNEQFF.

This clonotype was seen a few times. The gene calls are TRBV29-1 and TRBJ1-5; D possibly corresponds to TRBD1 (5 bases). The CDR3 has 15 amino acids. V was trimmed by 2 bases and J by 4 bases, leaving 15 bases between them. Germline CDR1 and CDR2: SQVTM and ANQGSEA. The CDR3 region has the DNA TGCAGCGTTGAATTATCGGGGGAGGAGAATCAGCCCCAGCATTTT. It is translated as CSVELSGEENQPQHF.

The table lists this clonotype with a few counts. The rearrangement links TRBV28 to TRBJ2-7; D possibly corresponds to TRBD1 (6 bases). Germline CDR1 is MDHEN and CDR2 is SYDVKM. The CDR3 totals 15 residues. The germline V and J ends were trimmed by 7 bases and 1 base, with 17 bases remaining between them. For the CDR3, the DNA is TGTGCCAGCACCCCCCCCAGGGGTTGGTCCTACGAGCAGTACTTC. This codes for CASTPPRGWSYEQYF.

This clonotype was recorded many times. The chain recombines TRBV25-1 with TRBJ2-5, with D perhaps assigned TRBD1 or TRBD2 (5 bases each). V lost 9 bases and J lost 4, with 18 bases in between. Germline assignment: CDR1 MGHDK and CDR2 SYGVNS. This CDR3 comprises 14 residues. As DNA, the CDR3 is TGTGCCAGTGGGGGACCCGGACACGGAGAGACCCAGTACTTC. Its protein is CASGGPGHGETQYF.

The table lists this clonotype with many counts. The chain carries TRBV7-2 and TRBJ2-5, with 14 bases matching TRBD2. J lost 4 bases, V lost 5 bases, and 3 bases had no gene match. The CDR3 totals 15 residues. The germline V gene has CDR1 SGHTA and CDR2 FQGNSA. The CDR3: CASSRLAGGRETQYF. The CDR3 coding sequence is TGTGCCAGCAGCAGACTAGCGGGGGGGCGAGAGACCCAGTACTTC.

This clonotype has at least ten counts. This chain connects TRBV6-1 to TRBJ2-5; 9 positions match TRBD1. Unmatched junction bases numbered 8, after V lost 6 bases and J lost 6 bases. Germline values: CDR1 MNHNS, CDR2 SASEGT. There are 14 residues in the CDR3. The CDR3 reads CASRTGQGKQTQYF. In nucleotides, the CDR3 is TGTGCCAGCAGGACGGGACAGGGAAAGCAGACCCAGTACTTC.

V usage is TRBV21-1 and J usage is TRBJ1-5; the table calls TRBD1, which could not be checked here. TRBV21-1 corresponds to a pseudogene. CDR3 size: 14 residues. CDR3 nucleotide sequence: TGTGCCAGCAGCAAAGGGGCAGGGAATCAGCCCCAGCATTTT. As protein: CASSKGAGNQPQHF.

The J gene is TRBJ2-7, the V gene TRBV2; TRBD2 agrees at 8 bases. Trimming at V came to 7 bases and at J to 3 bases, leaving 5 bases not matched to a gene. Looked up from germline, CDR1 is SNHLY and CDR2 is FYNNEI. CDR3 length: 13 amino acids. CDR3 protein: CASIGGELYEQYF. The CDR3 region has the DNA TGTGCCAGCATCGGGGGGGAGCTCTACGAGCAGTACTTC. The variable domain in full, with the rest retrieved from reference TRBV2 and TRBJ2-7, is EPEVTQTPSHQVTQMGQEVILRCVPISNHLYFYWYRQILGQKVEFLVSFYNNEISEKSEIFDDQFSVERPDGSNFTLKIRSTKLEDSAMYFCASIGGELYEQYFGPGTRLTVT.

Many counts were recorded for this clonotype. The V and J genes are TRBV7-9 and TRBJ2-1; D is perhaps TRBD2 (6 bases). The germline gives CDR1 SEHNR, CDR2 FQNEAQ (reference sequence). The CDR3 totals 13 residues. Trimming left V 8 bases short and J 0 bases short, with 8 bases between. For the CDR3, the DNA is TGTGCCAGCCCTAGCGCCTCCTACAATGAGCAGTTCTTC. It specifies CASPSASYNEQFF.

In its sample, this clonotype was seen a few times. The V and J genes are TRBV29-1 and TRBJ1-2; D gene uncertain. CDR3 length: 9 residues. V dropped 4 bases and J dropped 14 bases, with 11 bases sitting between them. Germline V gives CDR1 SQVTM, CDR2 ANQGSEA. The CDR3, as DNA: TGCAGCGTTGGCCAGGACGGGACCTTC. It encodes CSVGQDGTF.

This clonotype was detected many times. This chain uses TRBV29-1 with TRBJ2-3, with 10 bases matching TRBD2. With V trimmed by 4 bases and J by 4 bases, 11 bases remained unmatched. The germline gives CDR1 SQVTM, CDR2 ANQGSEA. The CDR3 consists of 16 residues. CDR3 in amino acids: CSVVLYSSGSSDTQYF. CDR3 nucleotide sequence: TGCAGCGTTGTACTCTATTCTAGCGGGAGTTCAGATACGCAGTATTTT.

This clonotype was recorded many times. The chain is built from TRBV5-1 and TRBJ2-7, with TRBD2 matching over 11 bases. Germline V gene data show CDR1 as SGHRS and CDR2 as YFSETQ. CDR3 length: 15 amino acids. J was trimmed by 3 bases and V by 4 bases; bases with no gene match: 6. The CDR3 spells CASSPPLAGDYEQYF. CDR3 sequence (DNA): TGCGCCAGCAGCCCCCCACTAGCGGGAGACTACGAGCAGTACTTC. Based on the CDR3 plus reference TRBV5-1 and TRBJ2-7, the full variable domain is KAGVTQTPRYLIKTRGQQVTLSCSPISGHRSVSWYQQTPGQGLQFLFEYFSETQRNKGNFPGRFSGRQFSNSRSEMNVSTLELGDSALYLCASSPPLAGDYEQYFGPGTRLTVT.

This clonotype appeared many times. The chain is built from TRBV28 and TRBJ1-5; no definite D call. Trimming cost V 2 bases and J 0 bases, with 8 bases left between them. The CDR3 covers 15 residues. CDR1 and CDR2 from the germline V gene are MDHEN and SYDVKM. The CDR3 bases are TGTGCCAGCAGTTTAGCAGACTATAGCAATCAGCCCCAGCATTTT. It is translated as CASSLADYSNQPQHF.

There are a few counts of this clonotype. This chain joins TRBV12-3 or TRBV12-4 and TRBJ2-4; TRBD1 or TRBD2 may be the D gene (5 bases each). The V end lost 5 bases, the J end lost 2 bases, and 28 bases lay between the germline ends. The CDR3 is 20 residues long. The CDR3 sequence: CASSQPTGTDDVRTKNIQYF. The CDR3 DNA reads TGTGCCAGCAGTCAACCGACCGGGACGGACGACGTACGAACCAAAAACATTCAGTACTTC.

This clonotype was found many times. The chain recombines TRBV7-9 with TRBJ1-2; 8 nucleotides line up with TRBD1. J lost 8 bases, V lost 4 bases, and 6 bases had no gene match. The CDR3 is made up of 13 amino acids. The germline CDR1 and CDR2 sequences are SEHNR and FQNEAQ (reference sequence). The CDR3 DNA is TGTGCCAGCAGCTACGGGACAGGTGGAGGCTACACCTTC. Translation gives CASSYGTGGGYTF.

The V call is TRBV27, the J call TRBJ1-2; no reliable D call. Germline loops: CDR1 MNHEY, CDR2 SMNVEV (reference sequence). The CDR3 contains 11 residues. V was clipped by 10 bases and J by 5 bases, with 11 bases between them. CDR3 nucleotides: TGTGCCACCTTCGGATCGTATGGCTACACCTTC. As protein: CATFGSYGYTF.

This clonotype was seen repeatedly, ten times or more. V is TRBV7-2 and J is TRBJ2-3; D unresolved. Trimming removed 3 bases from V and 2 bases from J, with 9 bases in between. CDR3 size: 14 residues. Looked up from germline, CDR1 is SGHTA and CDR2 is FQGNSA. CDR3 DNA: TGTGCCAGCAGCTTCGGGCAGCACACAGATACGCAGTATTTT. Its protein is CASSFGQHTDTQYF.

Many counts were recorded for this clonotype. This chain uses TRBV9 with TRBJ2-5; either TRBD1 or TRBD2 may fit D (5 bases each). The CDR3 contains 13 residues. V shed 0 bases and J shed 6 bases, with 9 bases lying between them. Germline V gene sequence: CDR1 SGDLS, CDR2 YYNGEE. The CDR3 here is CASSVGEGQTQYF. Here the CDR3 DNA reads TGTGCCAGCAGCGTAGGAGAGGGACAGACCCAGTACTTC.

This clonotype was counted many times. The DNA for the CDR3 is TGTGCCAGCAGTCCCAATTCTGGAAACACCATATATTTT. It encodes CASSPNSGNTIYF. The chain has TRBV28 and TRBJ1-3; D gene ambiguous. CDR1 MDHEN and CDR2 SYDVKM come from the germline V gene. Trimming cost V 5 bases and J 1 base, with 6 bases left between them. The CDR3 is 13 residues long.

The sample holds a few counts of this clonotype. The genes are TRBV27 and TRBJ1-5; TRBD1 matches 8 bases. Germline V gives CDR1 MNHEY, CDR2 SMNVEV (reference sequence). This CDR3 spans 13 amino acids. With 8 bases clipped from V and 8 bases from J, the junction kept 8 bases outside the gene matches. The CDR3 region has the DNA TGTGCCAGCGGGGAACAGGGGGTTGAGCCCCAGCATTTT. This codes for CASGEQGVEPQHF.

Ten or more counts support this clonotype. The genes are TRBV28 and TRBJ2-1; tentatively, D is TRBD1 (7 bases). This CDR3 contains 14 residues. In germline, CDR1 is MDHEN, CDR2 SYDVKM. The V and J ends lost 5 bases and 7 bases respectively, with 15 bases between them. The chain's CDR3 is CASSRAGGGNEQFF. In DNA form, the CDR3 reads TGTGCCAGCAGTCGGGCAGGGGGAGGAAATGAGCAGTTCTTC.

This clonotype was observed at least ten times. The chain joins TRBV3-1 to TRBJ2-1; D remains unclear. V was clipped by 2 bases and J by 5 bases, with 4 bases between them. The germline CDR1 and CDR2 sequences are LGHDT and YNNKEL (reference sequence). The CDR3 loop spans 12 amino acids. DNA for the CDR3: TGTGCCAGCAGCCAATTCAACAATGAGCAGTTCTTC. Protein product: CASSQFNNEQFF.